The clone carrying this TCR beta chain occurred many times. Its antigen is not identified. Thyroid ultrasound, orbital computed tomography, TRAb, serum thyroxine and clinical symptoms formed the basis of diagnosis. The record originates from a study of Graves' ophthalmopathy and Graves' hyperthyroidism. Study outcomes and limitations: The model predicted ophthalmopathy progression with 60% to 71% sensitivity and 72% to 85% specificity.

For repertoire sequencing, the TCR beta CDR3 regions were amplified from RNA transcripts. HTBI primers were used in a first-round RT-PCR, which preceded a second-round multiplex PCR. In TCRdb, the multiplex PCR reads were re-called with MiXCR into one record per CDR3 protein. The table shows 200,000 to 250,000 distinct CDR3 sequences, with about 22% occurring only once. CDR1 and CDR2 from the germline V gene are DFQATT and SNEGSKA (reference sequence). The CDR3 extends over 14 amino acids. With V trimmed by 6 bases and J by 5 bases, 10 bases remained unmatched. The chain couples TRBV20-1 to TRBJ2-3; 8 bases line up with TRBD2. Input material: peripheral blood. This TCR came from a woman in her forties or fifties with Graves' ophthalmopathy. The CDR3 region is CSAISGTAEDTQYF. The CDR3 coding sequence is TGCAGTGCCATTAGCGGGACTGCCGAAGATACGCAGTATTTT.